The next 13 T cell receptor beta chains were all read from a single sample in a study of blood T cells in healthy people across ages. Sample-barcoded 5' priming and a J-beta primer mix drove a second PCR of roughly 6 to 12 cycles. MiXCR, applied by TCRdb to the 5' RACE reads, yields one record per CDR3 protein. This table holds approximately 800,000 distinct CDR3 sequences, more than 20% found once. The same sample was also used in a study of T cells of mothers and their children.

The specimen was blood. The source is a boy younger than 18 in good health.

The gene calls are TRBV2 and TRBJ2-3; perhaps TRBD1 as D (6 bases). This CDR3 is 13 amino acids long. Germline CDR1 is SNHLY and CDR2 is FYNNEI. CDR3 protein: CATIGQLLDTQYF. The CDR3 nucleotides read TGTGCTACTATTGGACAGCTCCTGGATACGCAGTATTTT.

This chain joins TRBV7-8 and TRBJ2-4; D possibly corresponds to TRBD2 (6 bases). Germline V gene sequence: CDR1 SGHVS, CDR2 FQNEAQ. This CDR3 contains 17 residues. Trimming pared 1 base from V and 3 bases from J, leaving 16 bases between. The CDR3 sequence is CASSLVSVAEGKNIQYF. The CDR3 DNA is TGTGCCAGCAGCTTAGTATCAGTGGCGGAGGGCAAAAACATTCAGTACTTC.

The V and J genes are TRBV6-6 and TRBJ1-3; D unresolved. The ends were cut back, 5 bases at V and 9 bases at J, with 8 bases in the middle. This CDR3 contains 11 residues. Looked up from germline, CDR1 is MNHNY and CDR2 is SVGAGI (reference sequence). CDR3 sequence: CASSNVVTIYF. CDR3 nucleotide sequence: TGTGCCAGCAGTAATGTGGTCACCATATATTTT.

This clonotype was found a few times. This sequence joins TRBV20-1 and TRBJ2-3; D gene unclear. CDR1 and CDR2 from the germline V gene are DFQATT and SNEGSKA (reference sequence). The CDR3 runs 12 residues. Trimming stripped 6 bases from V and 4 bases from J, with 11 bases between. The CDR3 nucleotides are TGCAGTGCGGTTCCGGCCCCAGATACGCAGTATTTT. Translation gives CSAVPAPDTQYF.

The J gene is TRBJ1-1, the V gene TRBV12-3 or TRBV12-4; D remains ambiguous. The CDR3 sequence is 14 residues long. Trimming shortened V by 6 bases and J by 6 bases, and 17 bases separated the two germline ends. CDR3 nucleotides: TGTGCCAGCAGGAGCAGAGAGCGGGCACCTGAAGCTTTCTTT. Its protein is CASRSRERAPEAFF.

This clonotype was counted only a few times. The rearrangement links TRBV29-1 to TRBJ2-1; D gene ambiguous. In germline, CDR1 is SQVTM, CDR2 ANQGSEA. This CDR3 has 16 residues. With 4 bases removed from V and 4 bases from J, the gap between germline ends came to 20 bases. This chain's CDR3 is CSVGGTNDLVYNEQFF. As DNA, the CDR3 is TGCAGCGTTGGAGGAACTAACGACCTTGTTTACAATGAGCAGTTCTTC.

The V gene is TRBV20-1, the J gene TRBJ2-1; TRBD1 might be the D (5 bases). In germline, CDR1 is DFQATT, CDR2 SNEGSKA (reference sequence). V was cut by 3 bases and J by 12 bases, with 12 bases left in between. The CDR3 length is 11 residues. Here the CDR3 reads CSASQGQGQFF. The CDR3, as DNA: TGCAGTGCTAGTCAGGGCCAGGGGCAGTTCTTC.

This clonotype was seen only a few times. The chain uses TRBV12-3 or TRBV12-4 and TRBJ2-1; no firm D call. The CDR3 runs 12 residues. Trimming removed 3 bases at V and 6 bases at J, with 6 bases between. CDR3 residues: CASSFGTNEQFF. CDR3 bases: TGTGCCAGCAGTTTTGGTACCAATGAGCAGTTCTTC.

The J gene is TRBJ2-7, the V gene TRBV29-1; possibly TRBD1 or TRBD2 for D (5 bases each). This CDR3 has 16 residues. The germline V gene has CDR1 SQVTM and CDR2 ANQGSEA. V was cut by 0 bases and J by 1 base, with 16 bases left in between. The CDR3, as DNA: TGCAGCGTTGAAGATTTAGCAGGGCCGGGGTCCTACGAGCAGTACTTC. It specifies CSVEDLAGPGSYEQYF.

The genes are TRBV29-1 and TRBJ2-1; the D call may be TRBD1 or TRBD2 (5 bases each). The V end was cut by 6 bases, the J end by 0 bases, with 15 bases between. The germline CDR1 and CDR2 sequences are SQVTM and ANQGSEA. CDR3 length: 15 amino acids. The chain's CDR3 is CSVPLAGSSYNEQFF. Here the CDR3 DNA reads TGCAGCGTACCTTTGGCAGGGAGCTCCTACAATGAGCAGTTCTTC.

There are a few counts of this clonotype. The genes are TRBV7-2 and TRBJ1-6, with 10 bases matching TRBD1. The length of the CDR3 is 17 residues. Germline trimming cut 1 base from V and 7 bases from J; bases unmatched to any gene: 7. Looked up from germline, CDR1 is SGHTA and CDR2 is FQGNSA. Here the CDR3 DNA reads TGTGCCAGCAGCTTAGGGGACAGGGGAGTTAAGAATTCACCCCTCCACTTT. This gives the protein CASSLGDRGVKNSPLHF.

In its sample, this clonotype was seen a few times. The CDR3 region has the DNA TGCAGCGTTGAATTAGAGACAGCCCTGTTGGAGCAGTTCTTC. This codes for CSVELETALLEQFF. V usage is TRBV29-1 and J usage is TRBJ2-5; D possibly corresponds to TRBD1 (5 bases). Judging by the DNA end, TRBJ2-1 fits better; the J call may be wrong. This CDR3 has 14 amino acids. CDR1 is SQVTM, CDR2 ANQGSEA, per germline.

This clonotype was picked up a small number of times. The chain combines TRBV15 with TRBJ1-4, with a possible D match to TRBD1 (6 bases). There are 15 residues in the CDR3. Trimming took off 5 bases at V and 5 bases at J, with 15 bases between the two ends. CDR1 is LNHNV, CDR2 YYDKDF, per germline (reference sequence). As DNA, the CDR3 is TGTGCCACCAGCGATCCCCTAGGGGGAAATGAAAAACTGTTTTTT. It specifies CATSDPLGGNEKLFF.